This T cell receptor beta chain is drawn from a study of post-analysis software for immune sequencing data. Of note for this clonotype: Its antigen is still unknown.

TCR beta cDNA libraries included unique molecular identifiers. Each CDR3 protein is one row after TCRdb ran MiXCR on the PCR reads. The table shows approximately 730,000 distinct CDR3 sequences, with roughly 50% occurring only once. V shed 2 bases, J shed 3 bases, and the junction held 10 bases outside the gene matches. The length of the CDR3 is 17 residues. Overall study findings and caveats: Co-batched samples clustered tightly together by F measure. There were roughly five TRBV segments more frequent in patients than controls, and TRBV5-6, TRBV5-1 and TRBV20-1 were among them.

This chain uses TRBV12-3 or TRBV12-4 with TRBJ1-2, with TRBD1 matching 9 bases. Sequencing used blood. The TCR originated in a girl aged 5-17 years with multiple sclerosis. This chain's CDR3 is CASSLSFLGQGDYGYTF. CDR3 in DNA: TGTGCCAGCAGTTTATCCTTCCTGGGACAGGGAGACTATGGCTACACCTTC.